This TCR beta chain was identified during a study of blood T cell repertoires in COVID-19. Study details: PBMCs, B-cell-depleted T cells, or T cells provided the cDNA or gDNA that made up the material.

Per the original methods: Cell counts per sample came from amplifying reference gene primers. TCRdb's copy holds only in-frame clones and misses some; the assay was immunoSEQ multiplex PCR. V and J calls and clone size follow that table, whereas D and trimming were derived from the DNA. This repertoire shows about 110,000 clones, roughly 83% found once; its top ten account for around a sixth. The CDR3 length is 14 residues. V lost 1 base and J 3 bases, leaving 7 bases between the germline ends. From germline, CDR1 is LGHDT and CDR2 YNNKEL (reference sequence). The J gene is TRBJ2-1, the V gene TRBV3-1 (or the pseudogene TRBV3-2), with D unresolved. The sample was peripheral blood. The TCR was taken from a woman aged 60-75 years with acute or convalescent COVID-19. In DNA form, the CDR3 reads TGTGCCAGCAGCCAAGTGGGCATCTACAATGAGCAGTTCTTC. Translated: CASSQVGIYNEQFF.